Following are 17 T cell receptor beta chains from one sample sequenced in a study of T cell repertoires in cytomegalovirus infection. TCRdb reprocessed the reads via MiXCR and lists one record per CDR3 protein. The sample includes 630,000 or so distinct CDR3 sequences, more than 20% of them seen just once. Sequencing used CD8+ T cells from PBMCs. The receptors shown here come from a human donor in good health (CMV status not recorded). Some clones in this sample may be carry-over from other donors' samples.

This clonotype was counted a few times. DNA of the CDR3: TGTGCCAGCAGCCTAAACCAGGACAGGGAAAGCACAGATACGCAGTATTTT. Encoded protein: CASSLNQDRESTDTQYF. V usage is TRBV7-9 and J usage is TRBJ2-3; 8 bases are shared with TRBD1. The germline V gene encodes CDR1 SEHNR and CDR2 FQNEAQ (reference sequence). The CDR3 totals 17 residues. V shed 5 bases, J shed 0 bases, and the junction held 10 bases outside the gene matches.

V is TRBV29-1 and J is TRBJ1-1, with a weak D call TRBD1 (6 bases). CDR1 is SQVTM and CDR2 is ANQGSEA in the germline V gene. V gave up 8 bases and J gave up 7 bases, with 17 bases separating them. This CDR3 is 12 amino acids long. CDR3 sequence reads: CSIQGGSHEAFF. In DNA form, the CDR3 reads TGCAGCATCCAAGGGGGAAGCCATGAAGCTTTCTTT.

The V gene is TRBV14, the J gene TRBJ1-2, with a possible D match to TRBD1 (5 bases). The CDR3 spans 13 residues. V lost 5 bases to trimming and J lost 7 bases, with 14 bases between them. Germline lookup yields CDR1 SGHDN and CDR2 FVKESK. The CDR3, as DNA: TGTGCCAGCAGCGCCGGGCCTGGGGGTGGCTACACCTTC. This sequence encodes CASSAGPGGGYTF.

This clonotype has a count of ten or more. CDR3 nucleotides: TGTGCCAGCAGCTTAGCGGTGGTAGCGGGGGCCCAAGAGACCCAGTACTTC. Encoded protein: CASSLAVVAGAQETQYF. The chain carries TRBV7-2 and TRBJ2-5, with 9 bases lining up with TRBD2. The CDR3 loop spans 17 amino acids. The ends lost 0 bases at V and 1 base at J; junction bases unmatched: 6. CDR1 SGHTA and CDR2 FQGNSA come from the germline V gene.

The chain employs TRBV7-3 and TRBJ2-1; D possibly corresponds to TRBD1 (5 bases). CDR1 is SGHTA, CDR2 FQGTGA, per germline. The CDR3 is 14 residues long. V dropped 1 base and J dropped 3 bases, with 7 bases sitting between them. CDR3 in amino acids: CASSLNTGYNEQFF. CDR3 in DNA: TGTGCCAGCAGCTTAAATACAGGCTACAATGAGCAGTTCTTC.

V usage is TRBV20-1 and J usage is TRBJ1-2, with 9 bases identical to TRBD1. Germline loops: CDR1 DFQATT, CDR2 SNEGSKA (reference sequence). After removal of 3 bases from V and 8 bases from J, the junction contained 19 bases not matched to a gene. The CDR3 extends over 17 amino acids. For the CDR3, the DNA is TGCAGTGCTAGGATTTCCCCAACCGGGACAGGGATTAAGGGCTACACCTTC. Translating it yields CSARISPTGTGIKGYTF.

This clonotype turned up a few times. The rearrangement links TRBV20-1 to TRBJ2-7; D tentatively fits TRBD1 or TRBD2 (5 bases each). Trimming cost V 5 bases and J 1 base, with 12 bases left between them. The CDR3 consists of 13 residues. Germline V gene data show CDR1 as DFQATT and CDR2 as SNEGSKA (reference sequence). CDR3 protein: CSADRDGSYEQYF. For the CDR3, the DNA is TGCAGTGCTGACCGGGACGGATCCTACGAGCAGTACTTC.

V is TRBV20-1 and J is TRBJ2-1; 9 positions match TRBD2. The length of the CDR3 is 13 residues. The junction had 9 bases not matched to a gene; V was cut back by 7 bases and J by 8 bases. CDR1 and CDR2 from the germline V gene are DFQATT and SNEGSKA (reference sequence). The CDR3 DNA reads as TGCAGTGTCCGGACTAGCGATCTCTATGAGCAGTTCTTC. Its protein product is CSVRTSDLYEQFF.

The chain has TRBV4-1 and TRBJ2-3; D is possibly TRBD1 (6 bases). The CDR3 covers 16 residues. Germline CDR1 MGHRA, CDR2 YSYEKL. Trimming shortened V by 1 base and J by 2 bases, and 13 bases separated the two germline ends. The DNA for the CDR3 is TGCGCCAGCAGCCAAGGTTATGGACAGTACACAGATACGCAGTATTTT. Encoded protein: CASSQGYGQYTDTQYF.

V is TRBV9 and J is TRBJ2-7; 9 bases are shared with TRBD1. The CDR3 is made up of 14 amino acids. Per the germline V gene, CDR1 is SGDLS and CDR2 is YYNGEE. V trimming: 2 bases; J trimming: 7 bases; junction bases outside the gene matches: 7. DNA for the CDR3: TGTGCCAGCAGCGTGGGAGACGGGACAGGGGAGCAGTACTTC. Residues: CASSVGDGTGEQYF.

Here the CDR3 DNA reads TGTGCCAGCAGTGCCCGATTATTACTGAGCTCCTACAATGAGCAGTTCTTC. Translating it yields CASSARLLLSSYNEQFF. The chain employs TRBV2 and TRBJ2-1; D remains ambiguous. The germline V and J ends were trimmed by 4 bases and 0 bases, with 16 bases remaining between them. The CDR3 has 17 amino acids. Germline CDR1 SNHLY, CDR2 FYNNEI.

In its sample, this clonotype was seen many times. V is TRBV5-1 and J is TRBJ2-1; tentative D call: TRBD2 (5 bases). V dropped 2 bases and J dropped 9 bases, with 6 bases sitting between them. From germline, CDR1 is SGHRS and CDR2 YFSETQ. The length of the CDR3 is 11 residues. The CDR3 here is CASSFGLEQFF. CDR3 sequence (DNA): TGCGCCAGCAGCTTTGGACTTGAGCAGTTCTTC.

This clonotype was observed at least ten times. The chain is built from TRBV28 and TRBJ2-3; 11 nucleotides agree with TRBD1. The junction had 4 bases not matched to a gene; V was cut back by 1 base and J by 4 bases. The germline gives CDR1 MDHEN, CDR2 SYDVKM. This CDR3 region has 16 residues. The CDR3 spells CASSLLPGQGADTQYF. The CDR3 DNA sequence: TGTGCCAGCAGTTTATTGCCGGGACAGGGGGCAGATACGCAGTATTTT.

This clonotype was observed a few times. This chain uses TRBV6-6 with TRBJ1-1; no reliable D call. Germline loops: CDR1 MNHNY, CDR2 SVGAGI (reference sequence). CDR3 length: 15 residues. Trimming left V 9 bases short and J 0 bases short, with 17 bases between. DNA for the CDR3: TGTGCCAGTATAGGGCGCCCTTTTATGAACACTGAAGCTTTCTTT. It codes for CASIGRPFMNTEAFF.

The genes are TRBV5-6 and TRBJ1-1; D is perhaps TRBD1 (5 bases). The V end was cut by 3 bases, the J end by 4 bases, with 22 bases between. The CDR3 loop spans 17 amino acids. From germline, CDR1 is SGHDT and CDR2 YYEEEE. CDR3 DNA sequence: TGTGCCAGCAGCTCCACCGACTCGGGGGGGACGGGCACTGAAGCTTTCTTT. It codes for CASSSTDSGGTGTEAFF.

A word on this clonotype: This sequence may be a read error, since a much larger clone differs from it by one base. The chain has TRBV7-4 and TRBJ1-6; TRBD1 might be the D (5 bases). Trimming left V 8 bases short and J 10 bases short, with 21 bases between. CDR3 length: 15 residues. Germline values: CDR1 SGHVT, CDR2 SQSDAQ. CDR3 residues: CASGRQPSLTSPLHF. CDR3 bases: TGTGCCAGCGGCCGACAGCCCTCATTGACCTCACCCCTCCACTTT.

This clonotype came up many times. The J gene is TRBJ2-2, the V gene TRBV6-5; no reliable D call. There are 14 residues in the CDR3. V gave up 2 bases and J gave up 6 bases, with 10 bases separating them. Per germline, CDR1 MNHEY and CDR2 SVGAGI. CDR3 in amino acids: CASSYVRFSGELFF. The CDR3 region has the DNA TGTGCCAGCAGTTACGTTCGGTTCTCCGGGGAGCTGTTTTTT.